This T cell receptor (beta chain) was sequenced for a study of T cell repertoires in cytomegalovirus infection. Background on the study: Use of recently identified HLA-C-restricted and well-studied HLA-B-restricted CMV epitopes was part of the study. Evidence of both CMV infection and a matching HLA type came from public TCR beta signatures.

TCRdb fed the reads into MiXCR, producing one record per CDR3 protein. The sample includes under 500,000 distinct CDR3 sequences, roughly 42% of them seen just once. Points on this clonotype: Its antigen is unidentified.

The study, taken as a whole, reports: The cumulative frequency of public TCR beta families distinguished individuals who carried CMV together with the relevant HLA. Clonotype analysis showed dominance of the ex vivo response by HLA-C-restricted CMV-specific TCR beta clonotypes.

Sequencing was performed on cultured PBMCs, taken from culture after CMV antigen stimulation. This sequence originates from a human donor in good health (CMV status not recorded). Some clones in this sample may be carry-over from other donors' samples.

Here the CDR3 reads CASSQGRGGRGYEQYF. In DNA form, the CDR3 reads TGCGCCAGCAGCCAGGGAAGAGGAGGGCGCGGCTACGAGCAGTACTTC. This chain uses TRBV4-1 with TRBJ2-7; a possible D gene is TRBD2 (6 bases). The CDR3 is 16 residues long. Trimming shortened V by 3 bases and J by 3 bases, and 18 bases separated the two germline ends. The V gene's germline CDR1 is MGHRA and CDR2 YSYEKL.